These 16 T cell receptor beta chains originate from one sample sequenced in a study of blood T cell repertoires in COVID-19. Some clones are missing from TCRdb's copy, which holds only in-frame ones; the method was immunoSEQ multiplex PCR. The profile shows 90,000 to 120,000 clones, roughly four fifths of them singletons. The specimen sequenced was peripheral blood. These receptors originate from a man in his sixties with acute or convalescent COVID-19.

The rearrangement uses TRBV28 and TRBJ1-2; TRBD1 agrees at 9 bases. This CDR3 spans 15 amino acids. Trimming removed 2 bases from V and 5 bases from J; junction bases left unmatched: 6. Germline assignment: CDR1 MDHEN and CDR2 SYDVKM. The chain's CDR3 is CASSLTPGQGYGYTF. The CDR3 bases are TGTGCCAGCAGTTTAACACCGGGACAGGGTTATGGCTACACCTTC.

The chain has TRBV10-3 and TRBJ2-3; 10 bases match TRBD2. This CDR3 comprises 17 residues. Germline V gives CDR1 ENHRY, CDR2 SYGVKD. Trimming took 1 base from V and 6 from J; bases not matched to a gene: 10. The CDR3 region has the DNA TGTGCCATCAGTGAGTTAAAAGCGGGAGGGCCGGGTGATACGCAGTATTTT. Residues: CAISELKAGGPGDTQYF.

This chain uses TRBV18 with TRBJ1-2; D is ambiguous. V was trimmed by 3 bases and J by 5 bases, leaving 7 bases between them. Germline values: CDR1 KGHSH, CDR2 LQKENI. This CDR3 contains 12 residues. The CDR3 reads CASSPEEYGYTF. CDR3 nucleotide sequence: TGTGCCAGCTCACCGGAGGAGTATGGCTACACCTTC.

The chain has TRBV7-2 and TRBJ2-1, with TRBD1 identical over 9 bases. Trimming removed 5 bases from V and 8 bases from J; junction bases left unmatched: 4. Germline CDR1 is SGHTA and CDR2 is FQGNSA. This CDR3 comprises 13 residues. The CDR3 loop is CASSLRQGDEQFF. CDR3 DNA sequence: TGTGCCAGCAGCCTCAGACAGGGGGATGAGCAGTTCTTC.

V gene TRBV28 combines with J gene TRBJ2-1; maybe TRBD1 (5 bases). Germline V lookup: CDR1 MDHEN, CDR2 SYDVKM. This CDR3 has 14 residues. Trimming took 6 bases from V and 4 from J, leaving 13 bases between them. The chain's CDR3 is CASRWAGLYNEQFF. The CDR3 DNA reads TGTGCCAGCAGATGGGCAGGGTTATACAATGAGCAGTTCTTC.

The chain couples TRBV7-2 to TRBJ2-5; 8 nucleotides line up with TRBD1. This CDR3 has 14 residues. The germline V gene has CDR1 SGHTA and CDR2 FQGNSA. V lost 6 bases to trimming and J lost 2 bases; unmatched junction nucleotides: 5. The CDR3 spells CASRPGQAQETQYF. The CDR3 DNA reads TGTGCCAGCAGACCGGGACAGGCACAAGAGACCCAGTACTTC.

The rearrangement joins TRBV18 to TRBJ1-2, with 10 bases fitting TRBD1. V was pared by 3 bases and J by 6 bases, with 4 bases of the junction left unmatched. This CDR3 spans 14 amino acids. Germline lookup yields CDR1 KGHSH and CDR2 LQKENI. CDR3 nucleotide sequence: TGTGCCAGCTCACCTTGGGACAGGGGTAATGGCTACACCTTC. Amino acids: CASSPWDRGNGYTF.

CDR3 protein: CASSTNPTTGRTEAFF. The DNA for the CDR3 is TGCGCCAGCAGCACCAATCCGACTACGGGTCGCACTGAAGCTTTCTTT. The chain has TRBV5-1 and TRBJ1-1; D is undetermined. The CDR3 has 16 amino acids. Germline CDR1 is SGHRS and CDR2 is YFSETQ. Trimming removed 4 bases from V and 4 bases from J, with 20 bases in between.

The rearrangement uses TRBV12-5 and TRBJ1-5, with TRBD1 matching over 7 bases. The germline V gene encodes CDR1 LGHNT and CDR2 FRNRAP. The J segment lost 2 bases and the V segment lost 0 bases, leaving 4 bases of the junction unmatched. This CDR3 region has 16 residues. CDR3 in amino acids: CASGLVSGGGNQPQHF. The DNA of the CDR3 is TGTGCTAGTGGTTTGGTGTCAGGGGGTGGCAATCAGCCCCAGCATTTT. The full variable domain, its missing parts supplied by reference TRBV12-5 and TRBJ1-5, is DARVTQTPRHKVTEMGQEVTMRCQPILGHNTVFWYRQTMMQGLELLAYFRNRAPLDDSGMPKDRFSAEMPDATLATLKIQPSEPRDSAVYFCASGLVSGGGNQPQHFGDGTRLSIL.

The rearrangement links TRBV6-5 to TRBJ2-7; 10 nucleotides align to TRBD1. V shed 0 bases and J 7 bases; nucleotides not matched to a gene: 9. The CDR3 totals 16 residues. Germline V gene sequence: CDR1 MNHEY, CDR2 SVGAGI. The CDR3 region has the DNA TGTGCCAGCAGTTACTCCGGGACAGGGGTTGGATGGGAGCAGTACTTC. This translates into CASSYSGTGVGWEQYF.

The rearrangement uses TRBV6-5 and TRBJ1-2; 7 bases match TRBD1. Germline V gives CDR1 MNHEY, CDR2 SVGAGI. Trimming cost V 6 bases and J 8 bases; bases outside gene matches: 9. This CDR3 is 13 amino acids long. The CDR3 coding sequence is TGTGCCAGCAGGAACAGGGGTGCTATGGGCTACACCTTC. This encodes CASRNRGAMGYTF.

The chain combines TRBV6-2 or TRBV6-3 with TRBJ1-1; D unresolved. There are 12 residues in the CDR3. The germline V and J ends were trimmed by 5 bases and 3 bases, with 7 bases remaining between them. CDR1 and CDR2 (germline): MNHEY, SVGEGT. The CDR3 DNA sequence: TGTGCCAGCAGTCATCGGGACACTGAAGCTTTCTTT. Its protein product is CASSHRDTEAFF.

V usage is TRBV7-8 and J usage is TRBJ1-2; 8 bases agree with TRBD1. Germline CDR1 is SGHVS and CDR2 is FQNEAQ. The V segment lost 5 bases and the J segment 5 bases; nucleotides outside the gene matches: 13. This CDR3 contains 16 residues. The CDR3 is CASSHLTGTGLYGYTF. Written as DNA, the CDR3 is TGTGCCAGCAGCCACTTGACGGGGACAGGCCTATATGGCTACACCTTC. Looking up the rest from reference TRBV7-8 and TRBJ1-2 gives the full variable domain: GAGVSQSPRYKVAKRGQDVALRCDPISGHVSLFWYQQALGQGPEFLTYFQNEAQLDKSGLPSDRFFAERPEGSVSTLKIQRTQQEDSAVYLCASSHLTGTGLYGYTFGSGTRLTVV.

This rearrangement joins TRBV6-1 to TRBJ1-1; 9 positions match TRBD1. This CDR3 has 14 amino acids. Per the germline V gene, CDR1 is MNHNS and CDR2 is SASEGT. Germline trimming cut 1 base from V and 5 bases from J; bases unmatched to any gene: 2. CDR3 in DNA: TGTGCCAGCAGTGAAGAAGGACAGGGGACTGAAGCTTTCTTT. Translated: CASSEEGQGTEAFF.

The CDR3 DNA is TGTGCCAGCTCACCATTCACAGGGGATGATAACGGCTACACCTTC. It yields the protein CASSPFTGDDNGYTF. The chain joins TRBV18 to TRBJ1-2; 7 bases are a match to TRBD1. This CDR3 has 15 amino acids. Trimming took 2 bases from V and 8 from J; bases not matched to a gene: 11. In germline, CDR1 is KGHSH, CDR2 LQKENI.

The V gene is TRBV25-1, the J gene TRBJ2-3, with TRBD2 matching over 8 bases. The CDR3 runs to 17 residues. V dropped 2 bases and J dropped 4; count of bases not matched to a gene: 11. The germline V gene encodes CDR1 MGHDK and CDR2 SYGVNS. The CDR3 here is CASSEQEGGGIADTQYF. The DNA of the CDR3 is TGTGCCAGCAGTGAACAGGAAGGCGGGGGGATTGCAGATACGCAGTATTTT.